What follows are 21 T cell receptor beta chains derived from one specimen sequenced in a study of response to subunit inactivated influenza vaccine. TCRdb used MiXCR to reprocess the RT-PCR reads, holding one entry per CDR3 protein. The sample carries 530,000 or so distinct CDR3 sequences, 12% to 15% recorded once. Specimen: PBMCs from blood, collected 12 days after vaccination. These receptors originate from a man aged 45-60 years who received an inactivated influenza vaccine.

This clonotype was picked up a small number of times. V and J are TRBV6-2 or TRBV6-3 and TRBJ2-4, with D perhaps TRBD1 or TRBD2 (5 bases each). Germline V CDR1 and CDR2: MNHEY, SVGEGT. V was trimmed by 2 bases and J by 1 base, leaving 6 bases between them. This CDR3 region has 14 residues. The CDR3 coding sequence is TGTGCCAGCAGTTACGGGACGGCCAAAAACATTCAGTACTTC. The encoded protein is CASSYGTAKNIQYF.

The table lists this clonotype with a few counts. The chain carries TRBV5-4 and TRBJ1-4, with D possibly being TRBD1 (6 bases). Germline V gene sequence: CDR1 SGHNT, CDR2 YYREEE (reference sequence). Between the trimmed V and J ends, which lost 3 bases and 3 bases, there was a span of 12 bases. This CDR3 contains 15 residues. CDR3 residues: CASSWGTTSNEKLFF. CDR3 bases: TGTGCCAGCAGCTGGGGGACAACCTCTAATGAAAAACTGTTTTTT. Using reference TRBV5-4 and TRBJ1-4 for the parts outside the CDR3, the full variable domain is ETGVTQSPTHLIKTRGQQVTLRCSSQSGHNTVSWYQQALGQGPQFIFQYYREEENGRGNFPPRFSGLQFPNYSSELNVNALELDDSALYLCASSWGTTSNEKLFFGSGTQLSVL.

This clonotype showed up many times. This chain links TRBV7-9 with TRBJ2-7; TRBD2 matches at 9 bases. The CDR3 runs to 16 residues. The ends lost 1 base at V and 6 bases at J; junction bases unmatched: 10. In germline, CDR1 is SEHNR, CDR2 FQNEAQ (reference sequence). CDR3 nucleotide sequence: TGTGCCAGCAGCTTAGGAATAGCGGGAGAGAAACCCGAGCAGTACTTC. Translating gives CASSLGIAGEKPEQYF.

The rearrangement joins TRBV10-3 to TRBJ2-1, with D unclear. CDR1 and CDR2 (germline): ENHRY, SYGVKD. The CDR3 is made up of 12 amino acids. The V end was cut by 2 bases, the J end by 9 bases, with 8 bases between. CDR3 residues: CAISEPLGEQFF. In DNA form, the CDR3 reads TGTGCCATCAGTGAGCCACTGGGTGAGCAGTTCTTC.

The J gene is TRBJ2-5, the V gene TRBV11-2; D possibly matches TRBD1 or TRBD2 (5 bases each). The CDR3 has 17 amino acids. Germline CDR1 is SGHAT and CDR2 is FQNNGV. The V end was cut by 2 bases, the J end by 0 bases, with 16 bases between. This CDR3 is CASSLSRGRSYQETQYF. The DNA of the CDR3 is TGTGCCAGCAGCTTAAGCCGGGGCAGATCGTACCAAGAGACCCAGTACTTC.

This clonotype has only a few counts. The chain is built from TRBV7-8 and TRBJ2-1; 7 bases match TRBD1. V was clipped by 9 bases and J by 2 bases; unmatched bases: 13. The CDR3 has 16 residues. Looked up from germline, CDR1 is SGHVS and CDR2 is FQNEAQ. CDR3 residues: CASRGSFRGPYNEQFF. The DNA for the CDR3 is TGTGCCAGTAGGGGGTCGTTTAGGGGGCCCTACAATGAGCAGTTCTTC.

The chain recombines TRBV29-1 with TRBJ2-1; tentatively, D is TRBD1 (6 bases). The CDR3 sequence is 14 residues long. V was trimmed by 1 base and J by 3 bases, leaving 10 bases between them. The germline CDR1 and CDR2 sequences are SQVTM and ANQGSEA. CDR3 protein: CSVEGTENYNEQFF. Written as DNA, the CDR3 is TGCAGCGTTGAAGGGACAGAGAACTACAATGAGCAGTTCTTC.

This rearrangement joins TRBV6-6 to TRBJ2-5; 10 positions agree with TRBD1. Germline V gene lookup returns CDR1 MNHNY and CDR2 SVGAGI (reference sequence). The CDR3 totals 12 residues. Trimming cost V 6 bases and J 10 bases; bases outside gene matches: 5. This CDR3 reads CASSRTGGIQYF. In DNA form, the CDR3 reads TGTGCCAGCAGCCGGACAGGGGGAATCCAGTACTTC.

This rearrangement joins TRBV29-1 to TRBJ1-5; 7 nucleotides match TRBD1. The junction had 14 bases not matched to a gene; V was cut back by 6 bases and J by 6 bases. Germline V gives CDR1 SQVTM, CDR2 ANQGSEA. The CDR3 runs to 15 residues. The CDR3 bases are TGCAGCGTCTCGGTAGGGACAGCGAGAAGTCAGCCCCAGCATTTT. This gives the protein CSVSVGTARSQPQHF.

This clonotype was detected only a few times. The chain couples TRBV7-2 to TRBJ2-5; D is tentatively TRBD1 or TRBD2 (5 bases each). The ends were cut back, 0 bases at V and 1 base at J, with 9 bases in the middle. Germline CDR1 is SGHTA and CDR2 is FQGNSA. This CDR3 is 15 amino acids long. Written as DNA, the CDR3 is TGTGCCAGCAGCTTAGCGGGGGACCTCCAAGAGACCCAGTACTTC. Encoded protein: CASSLAGDLQETQYF. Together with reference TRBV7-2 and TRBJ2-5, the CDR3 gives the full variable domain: GAGVSQSPSNKVTEKGKDVELRCDPISGHTALYWYRQSLGQGLEFLIYFQGNSAPDKSGLPSDRFSAERTGGSVSTLTIQRTQQEDSAVYLCASSLAGDLQETQYFGPGTRLLVL.

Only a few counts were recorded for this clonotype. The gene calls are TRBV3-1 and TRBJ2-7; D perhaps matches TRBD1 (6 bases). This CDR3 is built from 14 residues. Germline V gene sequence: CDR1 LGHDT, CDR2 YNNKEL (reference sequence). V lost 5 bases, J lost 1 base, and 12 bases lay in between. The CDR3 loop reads CASSNRDKSYEQYF. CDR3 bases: TGTGCCAGCAGCAACCGGGACAAGTCCTACGAGCAGTACTTC.

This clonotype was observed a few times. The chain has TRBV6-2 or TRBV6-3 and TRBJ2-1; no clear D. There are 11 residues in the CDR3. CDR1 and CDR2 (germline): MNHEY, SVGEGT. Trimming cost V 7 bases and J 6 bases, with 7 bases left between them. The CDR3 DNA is TGTGCCAGCACGACGGGCAATGAGCAGTTCTTC. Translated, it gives CASTTGNEQFF.

The CDR3 DNA reads as TGTGCCAGCAGTTTCGGGCGGAATGCCAAAAACATTCAGTACTTC. Translating gives CASSFGRNAKNIQYF. V and J are TRBV27 and TRBJ2-4; no firm D call. The ends were cut back, 3 bases at V and 1 base at J, with 10 bases in the middle. CDR3 size: 15 residues. Germline V CDR1 and CDR2: MNHEY, SMNVEV (reference sequence).

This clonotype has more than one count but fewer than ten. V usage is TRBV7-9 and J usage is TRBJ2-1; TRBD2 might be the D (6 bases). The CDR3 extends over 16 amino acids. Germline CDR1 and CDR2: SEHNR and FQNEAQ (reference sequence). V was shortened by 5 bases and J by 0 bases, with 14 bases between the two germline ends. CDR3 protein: CASSRRLVGSYNEQFF. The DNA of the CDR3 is TGTGCCAGCAGCCGCCGACTAGTGGGCTCCTACAATGAGCAGTTCTTC. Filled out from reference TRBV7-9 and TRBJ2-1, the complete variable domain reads DTGVSQNPRHKITKRGQNVTFRCDPISEHNRLYWYRQTLGQGPEFLTYFQNEAQLEKSRLLSDRFSAERPKGSFSTLEIQRTEQGDSAMYLCASSRRLVGSYNEQFFGPGTRLTVL.

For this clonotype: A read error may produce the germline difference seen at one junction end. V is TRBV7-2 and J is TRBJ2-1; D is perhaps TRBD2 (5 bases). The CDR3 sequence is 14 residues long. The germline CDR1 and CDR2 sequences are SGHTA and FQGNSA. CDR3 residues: CARSLVFGNNEQFF. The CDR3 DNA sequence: TGTGCCAGAAGCTTAGTTTTCGGGAACAATGAGCAGTTCTTC.

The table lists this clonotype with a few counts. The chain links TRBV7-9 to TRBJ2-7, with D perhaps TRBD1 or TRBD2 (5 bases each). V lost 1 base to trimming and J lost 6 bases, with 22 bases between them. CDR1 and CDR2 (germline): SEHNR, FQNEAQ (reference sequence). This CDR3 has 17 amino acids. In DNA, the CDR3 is TGTGCCAGCAGCTTAGAACACGGGACCCTGAAAGTGAGCGAGCAGTACTTC. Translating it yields CASSLEHGTLKVSEQYF.

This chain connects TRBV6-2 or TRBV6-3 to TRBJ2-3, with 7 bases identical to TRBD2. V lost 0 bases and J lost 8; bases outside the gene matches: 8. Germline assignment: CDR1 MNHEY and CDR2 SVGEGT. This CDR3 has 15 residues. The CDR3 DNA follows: TGTGCCAGCAGTTACTCCGGACTAGGGGTGATTACGCAGTATTTT. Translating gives CASSYSGLGVITQYF.

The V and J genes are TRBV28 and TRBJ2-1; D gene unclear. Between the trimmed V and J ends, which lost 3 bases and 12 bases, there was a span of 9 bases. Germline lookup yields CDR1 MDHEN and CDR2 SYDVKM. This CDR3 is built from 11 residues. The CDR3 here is CASSLGLWQFF. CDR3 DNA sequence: TGTGCCAGCAGTTTGGGCTTGTGGCAGTTCTTC.

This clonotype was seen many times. This CDR3 is CASSEWGDSGNTIYF. CDR3 coding DNA: TGTGCCAGCAGTGAATGGGGTGACTCTGGAAACACCATATATTTT. This rearrangement joins TRBV25-1 to TRBJ1-3; D not certain. There are 15 residues in the CDR3. V gave up 1 base and J gave up 0 bases, with 7 bases separating them. Looked up from germline, CDR1 is MGHDK and CDR2 is SYGVNS.

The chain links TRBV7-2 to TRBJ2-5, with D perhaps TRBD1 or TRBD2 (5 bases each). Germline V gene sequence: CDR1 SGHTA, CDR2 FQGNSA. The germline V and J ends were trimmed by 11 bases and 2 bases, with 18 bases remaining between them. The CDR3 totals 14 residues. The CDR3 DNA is TGTGCCGGGGCGAGGGGAGCAAAACAAGAGACCCAGTACTTC. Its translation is CAGARGAKQETQYF.

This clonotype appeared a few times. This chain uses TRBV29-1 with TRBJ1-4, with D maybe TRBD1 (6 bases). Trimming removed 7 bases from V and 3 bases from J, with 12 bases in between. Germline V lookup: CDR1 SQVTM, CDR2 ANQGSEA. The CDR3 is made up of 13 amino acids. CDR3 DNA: TGCAGCGCCCGGACAGCCTCTAATGAAAAACTGTTTTTT. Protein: CSARTASNEKLFF. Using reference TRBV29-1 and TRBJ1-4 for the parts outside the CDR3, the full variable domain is SAVISQKPSRDICQRGTSLTIQCQVDSQVTMMFWYRQQPGQSLTLIATANQGSEATYESGFVIDKFPISRPNLTFSTLTVSNMSPEDSSIYLCSARTASNEKLFFGSGTQLSVL.